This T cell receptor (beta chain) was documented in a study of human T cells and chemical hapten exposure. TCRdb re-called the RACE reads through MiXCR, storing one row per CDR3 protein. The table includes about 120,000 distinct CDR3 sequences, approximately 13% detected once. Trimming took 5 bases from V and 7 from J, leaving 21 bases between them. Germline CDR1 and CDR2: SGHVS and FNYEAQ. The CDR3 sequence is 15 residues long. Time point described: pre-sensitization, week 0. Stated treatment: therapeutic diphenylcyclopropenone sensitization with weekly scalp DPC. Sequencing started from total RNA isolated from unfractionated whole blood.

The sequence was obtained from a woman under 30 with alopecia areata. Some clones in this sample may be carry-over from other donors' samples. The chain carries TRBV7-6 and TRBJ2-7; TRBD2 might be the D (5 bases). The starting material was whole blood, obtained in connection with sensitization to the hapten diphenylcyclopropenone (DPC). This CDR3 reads CASSPRVTQTGEQYF. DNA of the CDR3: TGTGCCAGCAGCCCCCGAGTCACCCAAACGGGGGAGCAGTACTTC.